The sequence of this T cell receptor (beta chain) was determined in a study of early T cells in non-severe SARS-CoV-2 infection listed by TCRdb under 2021. About the full investigation: Bulk RNA from unsorted whole blood was used for TCR sequencing, so alpha and beta chains could not be paired.

Study-wide findings and limitations: Matching against VDJdb was skewed toward anti-spike CD8 responses, likely underestimated virus-specific expansions, and missed private and CD4 specificities.

As encoded in the germline V gene, CDR1 is MNHEY while CDR2 is SVGAGI. The CDR3, from cysteine to phenylalanine, totals 13 residues. Just the 39-base CDR3 DNA is kept, in frame starting at base 1. Trimming removed 2 bases from V and 7 bases from J, leaving 9 bases between the germline ends. This was a case-control study nested in a cohort of healthcare workers in London, UK, who had nasopharyngeal swab PCR tests and blood samples taken every week. Healthcare workers were enrolled in the week of the UK lockdown, from 23 to 31 March 2020, and were followed every week for up to roughly 16 weeks. This clonotype was detected many times. Its target antigen remains unknown. No base quality values were provided; no much bigger clone lies one nucleotide off. The library was produced with 5' RACE. Sequencer: NextSeq 500. Unique molecular identifiers were attached to individual cDNA molecules in the TCR library protocol so that sequencing error and PCR bias could be corrected. Both TCR alpha and beta chains were sequenced, and tight co-correlation was observed between alpha and beta sequence abundances in each sample. The original methods were these. V gene, J gene and CDR3 annotation of TCR sequences was performed with Decombinator V4. TCRs were defined as expanded if a significant change between any two time points was detected under a Poisson model with p below 0.0001. TCR abundances were normalised to the total number of TCRs sequenced in each sample and reported as counts per million. MAIT TCRs were defined by TRAV1-2 paired with TRAJ12, TRAJ20 or TRAJ33, and iNKT TCRs by TRAV10 paired with TRAJ18. VDJdb, accessed 1 November 2021, was searched for CMV, EBV and SARS-CoV-2 annotated TCRs, excluding TCRs annotated for multiple antigens. Using fastp trimming at Q25 and MiXCR clonotype assembly, TCRdb reanalyzed the public sequencing data and kept in-frame beta chains. CDR3 protein sequences are deduplicated, and each keeps its most common genes and DNA. TCRdb, not the original authors, processed these V and J calls. A total of 40,000 to 45,000 distinct CDR3 sequences appear in this sample, 4.7% of them only once. In total, the top ten clones hold 4.8% of the sample.

This chain is built from TRBV6-5 and TRBJ1-5; D gene: possibly TRBD1, on 5 matching bases. This TCR was recovered from an adult who was a healthcare worker with PCR-confirmed SARS-CoV-2 infection or an uninfected control (not recorded which). The sequenced sample was whole blood. At the DNA level, the sequence is TGTGCCAGCAGTTACATGGACACACAGCCCCAGCATTTT. Translation gives CASSYMDTQPQHF.